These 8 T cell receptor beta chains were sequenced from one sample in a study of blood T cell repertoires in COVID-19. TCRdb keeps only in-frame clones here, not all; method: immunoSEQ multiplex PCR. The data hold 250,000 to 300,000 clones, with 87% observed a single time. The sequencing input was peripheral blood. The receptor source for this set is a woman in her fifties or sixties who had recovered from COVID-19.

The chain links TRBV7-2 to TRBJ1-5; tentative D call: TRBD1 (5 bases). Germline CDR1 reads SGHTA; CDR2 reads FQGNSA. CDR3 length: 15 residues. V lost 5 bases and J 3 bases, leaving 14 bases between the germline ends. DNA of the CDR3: TGTGCCAGCAGCGGAATGGCAGGGTCCAATCAGCCCCAGCATTTT. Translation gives CASSGMAGSNQPQHF.

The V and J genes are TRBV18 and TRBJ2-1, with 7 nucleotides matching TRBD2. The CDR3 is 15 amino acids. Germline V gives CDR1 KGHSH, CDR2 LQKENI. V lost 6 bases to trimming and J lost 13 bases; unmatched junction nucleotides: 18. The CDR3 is CASSLPNISKRGQFF. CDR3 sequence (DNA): TGTGCCAGCTCTCTCCCGAACATCTCCAAGCGGGGACAGTTCTTC.

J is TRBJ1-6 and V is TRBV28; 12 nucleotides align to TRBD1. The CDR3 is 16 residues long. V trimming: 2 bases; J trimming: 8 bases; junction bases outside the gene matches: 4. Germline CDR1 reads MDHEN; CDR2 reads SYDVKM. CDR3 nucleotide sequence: TGTGCCAGCAGTTTAGCAGGGACAGGGGGCCATTCACCCCTCCACTTT. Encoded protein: CASSLAGTGGHSPLHF.

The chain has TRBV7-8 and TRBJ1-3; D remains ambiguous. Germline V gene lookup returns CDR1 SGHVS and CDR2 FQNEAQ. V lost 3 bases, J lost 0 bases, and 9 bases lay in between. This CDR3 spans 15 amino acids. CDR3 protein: CASSFGSGSGNTIYF. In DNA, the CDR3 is TGTGCCAGCAGCTTCGGGAGCGGCTCTGGAAACACCATATATTTT.

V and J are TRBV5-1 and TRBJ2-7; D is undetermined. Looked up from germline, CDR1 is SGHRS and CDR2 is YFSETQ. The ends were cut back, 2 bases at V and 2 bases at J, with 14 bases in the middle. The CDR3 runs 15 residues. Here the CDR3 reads CASSLSLDITYEQYF. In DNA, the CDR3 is TGCGCCAGCAGCTTAAGTCTCGACATCACCTACGAGCAGTACTTC.

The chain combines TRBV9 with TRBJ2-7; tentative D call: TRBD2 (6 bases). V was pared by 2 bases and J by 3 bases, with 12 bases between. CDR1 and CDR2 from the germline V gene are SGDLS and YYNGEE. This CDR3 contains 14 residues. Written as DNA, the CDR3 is TGTGCCAGCAGCGTTGGGGACTCCCTCTACGAGCAGTACTTC. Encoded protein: CASSVGDSLYEQYF.

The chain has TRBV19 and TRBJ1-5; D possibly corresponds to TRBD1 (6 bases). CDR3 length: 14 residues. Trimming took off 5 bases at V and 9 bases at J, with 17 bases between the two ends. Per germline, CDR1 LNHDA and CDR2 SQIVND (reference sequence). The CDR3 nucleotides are TGTGCCAGTAGTGCCCGACAGGCCCCATGGCCCCAGCATTTT. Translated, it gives CASSARQAPWPQHF.

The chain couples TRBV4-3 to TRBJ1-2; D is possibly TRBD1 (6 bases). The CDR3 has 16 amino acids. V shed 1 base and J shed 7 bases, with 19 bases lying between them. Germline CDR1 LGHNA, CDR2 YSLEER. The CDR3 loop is CASSQGLGGLGVGYTF. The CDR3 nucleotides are TGCGCCAGCAGCCAAGGGCTCGGGGGGCTCGGGGTTGGCTACACCTTC.